This is a list of T cell receptor beta chains from one sample in a study of shared clonotypes between healthy human individuals. The repertoire was sequenced with immunoSEQ multiplex PCR; TCRdb's copy has only in-frame clones and lacks some. The table has about 2.3 million clones, over 90% seen once. The sequenced sample was naive CD4+ T cells from PBMCs. The receptors shown here come from a man younger than 30 in good health. Some clones in this sample may be carry-over from other donors' samples. Both conserved end residues are part of each CDR3. Each record gives: clone size, D gene, J gene, V gene, CDR3 DNA, CDR3 protein. A D gene is named only where the DNA matches it firmly. Only part of the rows carry a size: once, few, many, or a class if the clone is expanded.

>.|TRBD1|TRBJ1-3|TRBV15
TGTGCCACCAGCCACGGGGACAGAAACGGAAACACCATATATTTT
CATSHGDRNGNTIYF
>.|.|TRBJ2-1|TRBV5-4
TGTGCCAGCAGCTTGGGGGCCGGGCCCTCGGTCTACAATGAGCAGTTCTTC
CASSLGAGPSVYNEQFF
>.|TRBD2|TRBJ2-1|TRBV18
TGTGCCAGCTCACCACTAGTGGGGGGGTACAATGAGCAGTTCTTC
CASSPLVGGYNEQFF
>.|.|TRBJ2-5|TRBV25-1
TGTGCCAGCAGTCGGGACAAACCGGGCTCAGAGACCCAGTACTTC
CASSRDKPGSETQYF
>.|.|TRBJ1-3|TRBV5-1
TGCGCCAGCAGCTTGGAGGGGTCCCCTGGAAACACCATATATTTT
CASSLEGSPGNTIYF
>.|TRBD2|TRBJ2-5|TRBV5-1
TGCGCCAGCAGCCCGGGACTAGCGGGAGTGGAGACCCAGTACTTC
CASSPGLAGVETQYF
>.|.|TRBJ1-1|TRBV7-3
TGTGCCAGCAGCTTAAGAGGGTCCGGGGGGTCCTCTGAAGCTTTCTTT
CASSLRGSGGSSEAFF
>.|.|TRBJ2-5|TRBV18
TGTGCCAGCTCACCCCCTCCAAGGACGACCCAGTACTTC
CASSPPPRTTQYF
>.|TRBD2|TRBJ2-7|TRBV4-1
TGCGCCAGCAGCCCACAGACTAGCGGGGAGCCAATCTACGAGCAGTACTTC
CASSPQTSGEPIYEQYF
>.|.|TRBJ2-7|TRBV28
TGTGCCAGCAGTTTTAGGACCTACGAGCAGTACTTC
CASSFRTYEQYF
>.|.|TRBJ2-1|TRBV7-2
TGTGCCAGCAGCTTAGCGGGGGCAGCGGGACGAAACAATGAGCAGTTCTTC
CASSLAGAAGRNNEQFF
>.|.|TRBJ1-5|TRBV19
TGTGCCAGTAGTATCCTGGGGTCTTATAGCAATCAGCCCCAGCATTTT
CASSILGSYSNQPQHF
>.|.|TRBJ2-1|TRBV7-3
TGTGCCAGCAGCCCTTTCAGGGGAGGTAGGAATGAGCAGTTCTTC
CASSPFRGGRNEQFF
>.|TRBD2|TRBJ2-5|TRBV5-1
TGCGCCAGCAGCTTGGTTACTAGCGGGGCCTATGGGACCCAGTACTTC
CASSLVTSGAYGTQYF
>once|.|TRBJ2-1|TRBV5-8
TGTGCCAGCGTCCCCCGGCCCTCCTACAATGAGCAGTTCTTC
CASVPRPSYNEQFF
>.|.|TRBJ2-3|TRBV5-4
TGTGCCAGCAGCTTGTTGGCCCGACAGGCAGATACGCAGTATTTT
CASSLLARQADTQYF
>.|TRBD2|TRBJ2-7|TRBV27
TGTGCCAGCAGTTTGGTAGCGGGAAATTTCGAGCAGTACTTC
CASSLVAGNFEQYF
>.|.|TRBJ2-2|TRBV19
TGTGCCAGTAGTTTCGACGGGAACACCGGGGAGCTGTTTTTT
CASSFDGNTGELFF
>.|.|TRBJ1-2|TRBV28
TGTGCCAGCAGTTTTGCGTCGGCTAACTATGGCTACACCTTC
CASSFASANYGYTF
>once|.|TRBJ1-2|TRBV9
TGTGCCAGCAGCTACTCTAACTATGGCTACACCTTC
CASSYSNYGYTF
>.|TRBD2|TRBJ2-1|TRBV5-6
TGTGCCAGCAGCGTGGGACTAGCGGGAATCTACAATGAGCAGTTCTTC
CASSVGLAGIYNEQFF
>.|.|TRBJ1-3|TRBV11-2
TGTGCCAGCAGCTTAGGAGGGGTTCTGATAAGAAACACCATATATTTT
CASSLGGVLIRNTIYF
>.|.|TRBJ1-2|TRBV7-9
TGTGCCAGCAGCCATGCGGATGGGGGCTACACCTTC
CASSHADGGYTF
>.|.|TRBJ1-1|TRBV14
TGTGCCAGCAGCCAAGTGAGGGACGTAGAAGCTTTCTTT
CASSQVRDVEAFF
>once|.|TRBJ1-1|TRBV9
TGTGCCAGCAGCCCTAGGACAGCGAACACTGAAGCTTTCTTT
CASSPRTANTEAFF
>.|TRBD1|TRBJ2-3|TRBV5-1
TGCGCCAGCAGCGCGAGGACAGGGAGCACAGATACGCAGTATTTT
CASSARTGSTDTQYF
>.|.|TRBJ1-2|TRBV28
TGTGCCAGCAGTTTCTTGTCGAGTAGGATTAACTATGGCTACACCTTC
CASSFLSSRINYGYTF
>few|.|TRBJ1-1|TRBV2
TGTGCCTCGCGTAGGATGAACACTGAAGCTTTCTTT
CASRRMNTEAFF
>.|TRBD2|TRBJ2-1|TRBV18
TGTGCCAGCGAGCGGGAGAACACCTACAATGAGCAGTTCTTC
CASERENTYNEQFF
>.|TRBD2|TRBJ2-1|TRBV13
TGTGCCAGCAGCCGACTAGCGGGGTCTAATGAGCAGTTCTTC
CASSRLAGSNEQFF
>.|.|TRBJ1-3|TRBV28
TGTGCCAGCAGCCCGGGAGGGTCTGGAAACACCATATATTTT
CASSPGGSGNTIYF
>.|TRBD1|TRBJ2-4|TRBV5-4
TGTGCCAGCGGCGCCGGGACAGAAAAAAACATTCAGTACTTC
CASGAGTEKNIQYF
>once|.|TRBJ2-7|TRBV5-1
TGCGCCAGCAGTTTGGGACGGGCGCCCACCTACGAGCAGTACTTC
CASSLGRAPTYEQYF
>.|.|TRBJ2-7|TRBV6-5
TGTGCCAGCAGTTACTCGTTGGGAAGCTACGAGCAGTACTTC
CASSYSLGSYEQYF
>once|TRBD2|TRBJ2-1|TRBV7-6
TGTGCCAGCAGCTTAGGGGGTCTAGCGGGAGGGCACAATGAGCAGTTCTTC
CASSLGGLAGGHNEQFF
>once|TRBD1|TRBJ1-2|TRBV7-3
TGTGCCAGCAGCTTGGGGACAGGGGGCTTGGAAGGCTACACCTTC
CASSLGTGGLEGYTF
>once|TRBD1|TRBJ1-1|TRBV7-9
TGTGCCAGCACCCGAAACCAAAGACAGGGTGACACTGAAGCTTTCTTT
CASTRNQRQGDTEAFF
>.|.|TRBJ2-5|TRBV10-3
TGTGCCATCAGTGAGTCTCTAGGAGAGACCCAGTACTTC
CAISESLGETQYF
>.|.|TRBJ1-5|TRBV7-2
TGTGCCAGCAGCGGAGCCGGGAGCAATCAGCCCCAGCATTTT
CASSGAGSNQPQHF
>.|.|TRBJ2-3|TRBV5-1
TGCGCCAGCAGCCCCGATACCACAGATACGCAGTATTTT
CASSPDTTDTQYF
>.|.|TRBJ2-1|TRBV29-1
TGCAGCGTTGGCGGGACCACTCAAATTGGGCAGTTCTTC
CSVGGTTQIGQFF
>.|.|TRBJ1-3|TRBV15
TGTGCCACCAGCAGAAGGGACTCTGGAAACACCATATATTTT
CATSRRDSGNTIYF
>.|.|TRBJ2-5|TRBV28
TGTGCCAGCAGTTTATCCGGGGTCGTCGAGACCCAGTACTTC
CASSLSGVVETQYF
>.|TRBD1|TRBJ1-1|TRBV29-1
TGCAGCGTCCACAGGGGGCGGTGGAACACTGAAGCTTTCTTT
CSVHRGRWNTEAFF
>.|TRBD1|TRBJ1-4|TRBV30
TGTGCCTGGAGCCCAGGACAGGGTAGGAAACTGTTTTTT
CAWSPGQGRKLFF
>.|TRBD2|TRBJ2-1|TRBV28
TGTGCCAGCAGACAACTAGCGGGAGCCTACAATGAGCAGTTCTTC
CASRQLAGAYNEQFF
>.|.|TRBJ2-6|TRBV9
TGTGCCAGCAGCCCCGATGTTCGGCTCGCTGGGGCCAACGTCCTGACTTTC
CASSPDVRLAGANVLTF
>.|.|TRBJ2-7|TRBV28
TGTGCCAGCAGCCCGGCAACTAGCCCCTCCTACGAGCAGTACTTC
CASSPATSPSYEQYF
>.|.|TRBJ2-7|TRBV7-3
TGTGCCAGCGCCGCGGGCTGGTCAAACGAGCAGTACTTC
CASAAGWSNEQYF
>once|TRBD1|TRBJ2-2|TRBV5-6
TGTGCCAGCAGCTGGCGCCCCGGGACAGGGTACACCGGGGAGCTGTTTTTT
CASSWRPGTGYTGELFF
>.|.|TRBJ2-7|TRBV4-3
TGCGCCAGCAGCCAAGATATCCCTCGCGGTAGCTCCTACGAGCAGTACTTC
CASSQDIPRGSSYEQYF
>.|TRBD1|TRBJ1-2|TRBV5-8
TGTGCCAGCAGGAGGGACAGTCATGGCTACACCTTC
CASRRDSHGYTF
>.|TRBD1|TRBJ1-2|TRBV28
TGTGCCAGCAGTAATGGGGACAGGGTCTATGGCTACACCTTC
CASSNGDRVYGYTF
>.|.|TRBJ2-7|TRBV18
TGTGCCAGCTCAACAGGGTTGGAGTACGAGCAGTACTTC
CASSTGLEYEQYF
>.|.|TRBJ2-2|TRBV29-1
TGCAGCGTTCGAGCACAGTACACCGGGGAGCTGTTTTTT
CSVRAQYTGELFF
>.|TRBD1|TRBJ1-4|TRBV6-6
TGTGCCAGCAGTAACACAGGGGGGGATGAAAAACTGTTTTTT
CASSNTGGDEKLFF
>.|.|TRBJ2-2|TRBV6-6
TGTGCCAGCCATAACGGGGAGCTGTTTTTT
CASHNGELFF